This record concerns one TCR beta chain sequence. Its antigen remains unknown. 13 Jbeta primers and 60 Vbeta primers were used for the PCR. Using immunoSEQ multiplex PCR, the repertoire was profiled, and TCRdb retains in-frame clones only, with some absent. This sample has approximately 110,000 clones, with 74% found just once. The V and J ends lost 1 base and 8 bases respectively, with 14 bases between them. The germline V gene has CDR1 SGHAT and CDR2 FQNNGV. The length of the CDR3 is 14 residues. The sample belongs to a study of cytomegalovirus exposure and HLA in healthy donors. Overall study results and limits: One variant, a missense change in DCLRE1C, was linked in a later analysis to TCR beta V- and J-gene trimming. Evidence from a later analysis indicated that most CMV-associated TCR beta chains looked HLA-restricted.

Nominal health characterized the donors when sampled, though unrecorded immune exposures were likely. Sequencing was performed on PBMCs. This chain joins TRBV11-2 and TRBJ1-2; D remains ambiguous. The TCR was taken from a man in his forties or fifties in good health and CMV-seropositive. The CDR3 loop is CASSLGIAAVGYTF. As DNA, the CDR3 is TGTGCCAGCAGCTTAGGGATAGCAGCGGTAGGCTACACCTTC.